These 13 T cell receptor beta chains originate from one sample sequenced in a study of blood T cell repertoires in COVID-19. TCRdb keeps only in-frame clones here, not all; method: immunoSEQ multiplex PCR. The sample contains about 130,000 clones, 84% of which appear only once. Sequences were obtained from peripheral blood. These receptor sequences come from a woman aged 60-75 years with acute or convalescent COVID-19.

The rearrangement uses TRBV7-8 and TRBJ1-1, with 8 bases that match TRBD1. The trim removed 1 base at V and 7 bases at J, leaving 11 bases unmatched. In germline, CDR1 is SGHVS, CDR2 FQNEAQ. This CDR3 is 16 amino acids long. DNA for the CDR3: TGTGCCAGCAGCTTAGTCCCCTACAGGGGGGTCCTTGAAGCTTTCTTT. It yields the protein CASSLVPYRGVLEAFF.

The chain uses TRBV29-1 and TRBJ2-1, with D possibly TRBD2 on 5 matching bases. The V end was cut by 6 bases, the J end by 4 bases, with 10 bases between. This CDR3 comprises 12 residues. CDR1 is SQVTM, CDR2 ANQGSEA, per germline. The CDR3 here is CSVDFGYNEQFF. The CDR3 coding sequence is TGCAGCGTGGACTTTGGATACAATGAGCAGTTCTTC.

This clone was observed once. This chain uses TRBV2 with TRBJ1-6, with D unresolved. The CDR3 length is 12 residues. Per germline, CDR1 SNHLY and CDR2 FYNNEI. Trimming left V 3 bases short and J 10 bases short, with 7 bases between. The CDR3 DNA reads TGTGCCAGCAGTGAGGGCCAATCACCCCTCCACTTT. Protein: CASSEGQSPLHF. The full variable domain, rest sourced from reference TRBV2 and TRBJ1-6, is EPEVTQTPSHQVTQMGQEVILRCVPISNHLYFYWYRQILGQKVEFLVSFYNNEISEKSEIFDDQFSVERPDGSNFTLKIRSTKLEDSAMYFCASSEGQSPLHFGNGTRLTVT.

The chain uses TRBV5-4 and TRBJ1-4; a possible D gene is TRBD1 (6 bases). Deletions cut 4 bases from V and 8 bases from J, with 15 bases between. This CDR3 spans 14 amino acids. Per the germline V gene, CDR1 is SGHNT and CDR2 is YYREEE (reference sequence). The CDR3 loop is CASSVRGAGEKLFF. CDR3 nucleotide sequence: TGTGCCAGCAGCGTTCGGGGGGCCGGAGAAAAACTGTTTTTT.

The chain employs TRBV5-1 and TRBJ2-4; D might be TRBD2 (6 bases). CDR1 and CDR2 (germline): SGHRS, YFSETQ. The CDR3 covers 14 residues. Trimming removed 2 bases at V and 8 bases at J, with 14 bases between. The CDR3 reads CASSFGGRVDIQYF. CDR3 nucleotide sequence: TGCGCCAGCAGCTTTGGGGGGAGAGTCGACATTCAGTACTTC.

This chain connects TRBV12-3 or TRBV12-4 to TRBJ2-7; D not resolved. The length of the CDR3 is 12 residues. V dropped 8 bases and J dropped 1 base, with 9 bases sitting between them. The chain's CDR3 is CASGPDSYEQYF. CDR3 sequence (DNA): TGTGCCAGCGGGCCAGATTCCTACGAGCAGTACTTC.

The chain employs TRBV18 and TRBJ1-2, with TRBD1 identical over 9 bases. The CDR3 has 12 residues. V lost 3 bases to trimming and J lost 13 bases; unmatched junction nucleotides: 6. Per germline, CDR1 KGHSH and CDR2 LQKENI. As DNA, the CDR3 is TGTGCCAGCTCACCGGGGGACAGGGATTCCACCTTC. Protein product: CASSPGDRDSTF.

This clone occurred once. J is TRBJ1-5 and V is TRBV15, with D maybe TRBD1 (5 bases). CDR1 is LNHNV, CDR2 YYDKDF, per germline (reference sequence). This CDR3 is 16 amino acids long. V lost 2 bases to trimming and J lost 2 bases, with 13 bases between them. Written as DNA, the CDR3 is TGTGCCACCAGCAGACCCCGGGGGTTTGGCAATCAGCCCCAGCATTTT. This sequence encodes CATSRPRGFGNQPQHF.

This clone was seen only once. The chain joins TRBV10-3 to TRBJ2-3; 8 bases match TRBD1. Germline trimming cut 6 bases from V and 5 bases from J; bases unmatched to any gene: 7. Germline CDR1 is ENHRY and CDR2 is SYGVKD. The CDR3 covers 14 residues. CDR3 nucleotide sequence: TGTGCCATCAGAACAGGACAGGGAAAAGATACGCAGTATTTT. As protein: CAIRTGQGKDTQYF.

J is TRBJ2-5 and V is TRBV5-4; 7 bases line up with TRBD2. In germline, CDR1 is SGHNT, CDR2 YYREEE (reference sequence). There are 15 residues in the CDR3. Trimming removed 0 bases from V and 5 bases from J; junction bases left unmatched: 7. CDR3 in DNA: TGTGCCAGCAGCTTGGCTCCAGCGGGGAAGGAGACCCAGTACTTC. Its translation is CASSLAPAGKETQYF.

CDR3 sequence (DNA): TGTGCCAGCAGTTCCCGGGTCTCCTACGAGCAGTACTTC. Translation: CASSSRVSYEQYF. The chain employs TRBV12-3 or TRBV12-4 and TRBJ2-7; D is uncertain. V was clipped by 4 bases and J by 0 bases, with 7 bases between them. CDR3 length equals 13 residues.

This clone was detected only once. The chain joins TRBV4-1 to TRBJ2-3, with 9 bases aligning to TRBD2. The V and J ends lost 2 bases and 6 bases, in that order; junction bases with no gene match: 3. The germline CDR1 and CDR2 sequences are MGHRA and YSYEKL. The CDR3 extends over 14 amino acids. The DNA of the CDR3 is TGCGCCAGCAGCCAAATAGCGGGAGCCGATACGCAGTATTTT. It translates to CASSQIAGADTQYF.

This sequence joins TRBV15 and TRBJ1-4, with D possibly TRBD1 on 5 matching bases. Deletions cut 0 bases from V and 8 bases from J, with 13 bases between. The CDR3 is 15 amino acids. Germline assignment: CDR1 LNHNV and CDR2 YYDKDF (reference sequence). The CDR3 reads CATSRDGQIGEKLFF. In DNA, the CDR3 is TGTGCCACCAGCAGAGACGGACAAATTGGGGAAAAACTGTTTTTT.